Listed below are T cell receptor beta chains from one sample, sequenced in a study of identical twins. TCRdb re-called the 5' RACE reads through MiXCR, storing one row per CDR3 protein. This sample has a few hundred thousand distinct CDR3 sequences, with 9% to 15% found just once. The sample was also linked to a second study, of yellow fever vaccine responses in identical twins.

What was sequenced was CD8+ T cells sorted from blood. The receptors shown here come from a woman aged 18-29 years in good health. The CDR3 runs from the conserved cysteine through the conserved F or W. Each record gives: V gene, CDR3 length, CDR3 protein.

>TRBV27|14
CASSYGGRAGELFF
>TRBV20-1|15
CSATGGTSDYNEQFF
>TRBV28|15
CASSLSPFGEDTQYF
>TRBV6-4|15
CASRPSGGGADTQYF
>TRBV4-2|15
CASSQDGILDTEAFF
>TRBV29-1|10
CSVDREGYTF
>TRBV9|13
CASNTGITDTQYF
>TRBV9|11
CAGGSENEQFF
>TRBV13|14
CASSSFGGDTEAFF
>TRBV12-3/TRBV12-4|13
CASGAGRAYEQYF
>TRBV20-1|13
CSAPAGTYNEQFF
>TRBV4-2|14
CASSQPLSGTEAFF
>TRBV27|16
CASSFRAGGFGDEQFF
>TRBV6-2/TRBV6-3|13
CASTTGGYDEQYF
>TRBV11-2|13
CASSLTGHDEQFF
>TRBV5-1|17
CASSSQLAGGPRRELFF
>TRBV5-1|14
CASSLDSSGDEQYF
>TRBV3-1|16
CASSQSWGAHADTQYF
>TRBV5-1|16
CASSGGSGGSTDTQYF
>TRBV5-1|14
CASSPDNQQETQYF
>TRBV7-9|14
CASSLGYRAYEQYF
>TRBV20-1|13
CSASQRLQETQYF
>TRBV20-1|13
CSAPTGGGTEAFF
>TRBV6-2/TRBV6-3|15
CASSYPGSGSYEQYF
>TRBV7-6|16
CASSLGLAESSYEQYF
>TRBV7-6|15
CASSLIGGRTDTQYF
>TRBV3-1|16
CASSPQTGANTDTQYF
>TRBV6-4|16
CASSLGQGATTDTQYF
>TRBV9|15
CASSVGQGISYEQYF
>TRBV29-1|12
CSGGDRGYEQYF
>TRBV24-1|14
CATKQGESTDTQYF
>TRBV9|16
CASSAPGTSYYNEQFF
>TRBV13|14
CASSLEGTKYEQYF
>TRBV27|15
CASTRLTETSGELFF
>TRBV12-3/TRBV12-4|11
CASSPGPELFF
>TRBV9|17
CASSAGASSGKEETQYF
>TRBV25-1|16
CASSESQDRGHNEQFF
>TRBV6-1|15
CASMVLGRGTDTQYF
>TRBV27|13
CASSPLEGETQYF
>TRBV20-1|16
CSARDPWGGRGETQYF
>TRBV7-9|17
CASSLVTTSGGADTQYF
>TRBV6-1|15
CASKRGQGARETQYF
>TRBV28|12
CASSLWAGEQFF
>TRBV2|16
CASRDPVPSSYNEQFF
>TRBV10-2|15
CATRLAGGNTDTQYF
>TRBV4-1|14
CASSQVAGRFEAFF
>TRBV12-5|13
CALSGSSYNEQFF
>TRBV29-1|15
CSVDRGTSSYNEQFF
>TRBV2|12
CATDQGNSPLHF
>TRBV5-1|14
CASSRTGKNTEAFF
>TRBV7-9|16
CASTSTGTGGNQPQHF
>TRBV9|14
CASSPDGGSWEQYF
>TRBV20-1|14
CSAKQVYDQETQYF